The present T cell receptor beta chain was sequenced within a study of T-cell reconstitution after alpha-beta-depleted transplantation in children. It was with unique molecular identifiers that the TCRbeta library was prepared. TCRdb re-called the PCR reads through MiXCR, storing one row per CDR3 protein. The sample includes a few hundred thousand distinct CDR3 sequences, around 9.6% seen only once; the top ten take approximately 6.6%. The CDR3 is made up of 14 amino acids. The V gene lost 3 bases and the J gene lost 2 bases, with 13 bases spanning the gap. Per germline, CDR1 DFQATT and CDR2 SNEGSKA (reference sequence). A few counts support this clonotype.

The sequence came from a human donor who donated a stem cell graft to a child with acute lymphoblastic leukemia. The source material was PBMCs from the stem cell graft donor, sampled from the stem cell graft. The chain uses TRBV20-1 and TRBJ2-5, with TRBD1 as a possible D gene (6 bases). In DNA, the CDR3 is TGCAGTGCTAGGATGAGACAGGCTCAAGAGACCCAGTACTTC. This encodes CSARMRQAQETQYF.